One and the same sample provided the 19 T cell receptor beta chains below, sequenced in a study of OX40 agonist ivuxolimab in advanced cancers. Sequencing used immunoSEQ multiplex PCR; TCRdb keeps in-frame clones, though not all of them. This table holds 50,000 to 70,000 clones, approximately 87% found once. The source material was CD4+ or CD8+ T cells sorted from blood, sampled in a trial of the OX40 agonist ivuxolimab. The receptors stem from an adult with an advanced solid tumor such as melanoma, head and neck, liver or kidney cancer.

A word on this clone: Other DNA variants within this sample encode the same CDR3. V usage is TRBV28 and J usage is TRBJ2-1; TRBD2 agrees at 15 bases. Trimming at V came to 6 bases and at J to 9 bases, leaving 9 bases not matched to a gene. Germline V CDR1 and CDR2: MDHEN, SYDVKM. CDR3 length: 16 amino acids. CDR3 nucleotides: TGTGCCAGCAGCCCTGCCGGACTAGCGGGAGGGGGTGAGCAGTTCTTC. It yields the protein CASSPAGLAGGGEQFF.

The chain has TRBV29-1 and TRBJ1-1; tentatively, D is TRBD1 (5 bases). The germline CDR1 and CDR2 sequences are SQVTM and ANQGSEA. The length of the CDR3 is 16 residues. V gave up 0 bases and J gave up 4 bases, with 18 bases separating them. This chain's CDR3 is CSVEEWGWEGTTEAFF. The CDR3 DNA sequence: TGCAGCGTTGAAGAATGGGGATGGGAAGGGACCACTGAAGCTTTCTTT.

The chain links TRBV2 to TRBJ2-1; D gene ambiguous. CDR1 and CDR2 from the germline V gene are SNHLY and FYNNEI. This CDR3 comprises 15 residues. The germline V and J ends were trimmed by 4 bases and 0 bases, with 10 bases remaining between them. The CDR3: CASSVDTSSYNEQFF. For the CDR3, the DNA is TGTGCCAGCAGTGTGGATACGAGCTCCTACAATGAGCAGTTCTTC.

This CDR3 reads CASSNQPQGSTEAFF. The CDR3 bases are TGTGCCAGTAGTAATCAGCCTCAGGGGAGTACTGAAGCTTTCTTT. The gene calls are TRBV19 and TRBJ1-1; D possibly corresponds to TRBD1 (6 bases). There are 15 residues in the CDR3. Trimming cost V 4 bases and J 5 bases, with 17 bases left between them. Germline values: CDR1 LNHDA, CDR2 SQIVND (reference sequence). The full variable domain, in which reference TRBV19 and TRBJ1-1 provide the parts outside the CDR3, is DGGITQSPKYLFRKEGQNVTLSCEQNLNHDAMYWYRQDPGQGLRLIYYSQIVNDFQKGDIAEGYSVSREKKESFPLTVTSAQKNPTAFYLCASSNQPQGSTEAFFGQGTRLTVV.

The rearrangement joins TRBV7-2 to TRBJ1-4; 9 bases line up with TRBD1. The germline gives CDR1 SGHTA, CDR2 FQGNSA. This CDR3 comprises 15 residues. V shed 5 bases, J shed 8 bases, and the junction held 9 bases outside the gene matches. The CDR3 spells CASSPRDRVDEKLFF. CDR3 in DNA: TGTGCCAGCAGCCCCCGGGACAGGGTGGACGAAAAACTGTTTTTT.

The chain has TRBV2 and TRBJ1-1, with D unclear. CDR1 is SNHLY, CDR2 FYNNEI, per germline. The germline V and J ends were trimmed by 3 bases and 2 bases, with 7 bases remaining between them. The CDR3 is 13 amino acids. CDR3 amino acids: CASSDLGNTEAFF. CDR3 nucleotides: TGTGCCAGCAGTGATTTGGGCAACACTGAAGCTTTCTTT.

The V and J genes are TRBV5-1 and TRBJ2-5; 7 bases match TRBD1. The J call could be wrong; TRBJ2-7 is a better fit for the DNA end. Germline-derived CDR1 and CDR2 are SGHRS and YFSETQ. This CDR3 is built from 13 residues. DNA for the CDR3: TGCGCCAGCAGCTCCGGACAGGAAAACGAGCAGTACTTC. Translating gives CASSSGQENEQYF.

The gene calls are TRBV19 and TRBJ2-6, with 9 bases aligning to TRBD1. V dropped 3 bases and J dropped 1; count of bases not matched to a gene: 10. The CDR3 extends over 19 amino acids. Germline V lookup: CDR1 LNHDA, CDR2 SQIVND (reference sequence). The CDR3 region is CASSIRDRVTESGANVLTF. The CDR3, as DNA: TGTGCCAGTAGTATTCGGGACAGGGTTACTGAATCTGGGGCCAACGTCCTGACTTTC.

This chain links TRBV5-8 with TRBJ1-2, with TRBD1 as a possible D gene (5 bases). The CDR3 has 14 amino acids. CDR1 and CDR2 from the germline V gene are SGHTS and YDEGEE. The germline V and J ends were trimmed by 3 bases and 11 bases, with 20 bases remaining between them. The CDR3 loop reads CASSSRPGTAGYTF. CDR3 DNA sequence: TGTGCCAGCAGCTCCCGCCCTGGGACGGCCGGATACACCTTC. The full variable domain, completed using reference TRBV5-8 and TRBJ1-2, is EAGVTQSPTHLIKTRGQQATLRCSPISGHTSVYWYQQALGLGLQFLLWYDEGEERNRGNFPPRFSGRQFPNYSSELNVNALELEDSALYLCASSSRPGTAGYTFGSGTRLTVV.

The chain couples TRBV19 to TRBJ1-6; 12 bases align to TRBD1. The J segment lost 7 bases and the V segment lost 7 bases, leaving 5 bases of the junction unmatched. CDR1 and CDR2 (germline): LNHDA, SQIVND (reference sequence). This CDR3 region has 15 residues. The CDR3 nucleotides are TGTGCCAGTAAGGGACAGGGGGCTTTCAATTCACCCCTCCACTTT. Amino acids: CASKGQGAFNSPLHF.

The chain combines TRBV5-1 with TRBJ2-3; 8 bases align to TRBD2. CDR3 length equals 15 residues. V dropped 1 base and J dropped 8; count of bases not matched to a gene: 9. The germline CDR1 and CDR2 sequences are SGHRS and YFSETQ. The CDR3 is CASSLPGGSRGTQYF. The CDR3 bases are TGCGCCAGCAGCTTGCCGGGGGGGAGCCGGGGTACGCAGTATTTT. Supplemented by reference TRBV5-1 and TRBJ2-3, the full variable domain reads KAGVTQTPRYLIKTRGQQVTLSCSPISGHRSVSWYQQTPGQGLQFLFEYFSETQRNKGNFPGRFSGRQFSNSRSEMNVSTLELGDSALYLCASSLPGGSRGTQYFGPGTRLTVL.

The DNA for the CDR3 is TGTGCCAGTAGTCCAACCCCAAACCGGTCTGGAAACACCATATATTTT. Translating gives CASSPTPNRSGNTIYF. The chain recombines TRBV19 with TRBJ1-3; D remains unclear. The V end lost 5 bases, the J end lost 1 base, and 15 bases lay between the germline ends. Looked up from germline, CDR1 is LNHDA and CDR2 is SQIVND (reference sequence). This CDR3 comprises 16 residues.

This CDR3 is CASSFITGQGGELFF. The CDR3 nucleotides are TGTGCCAGCAGCTTTATCACGGGACAGGGAGGGGAGCTGTTTTTT. V usage is TRBV7-2 and J usage is TRBJ2-2, with 9 positions matching TRBD1. The length of the CDR3 is 15 residues. V shed 3 bases and J 8 bases; nucleotides not matched to a gene: 7. Germline V gene sequence: CDR1 SGHTA, CDR2 FQGNSA.

The chain carries TRBV29-1 and TRBJ1-1, with 7 positions matching TRBD1. Germline CDR1 reads SQVTM; CDR2 reads ANQGSEA. V was pared by 6 bases and J by 6 bases, with 16 bases of the junction left unmatched. This CDR3 spans 15 amino acids. This CDR3 reads CSVDGLRGLRSEAFF. CDR3 bases: TGCAGCGTCGACGGTTTAAGGGGGCTGAGGTCTGAAGCTTTCTTT.

The DNA of the CDR3 is TGTGCCAGTAAGACCGGGACTAGCGGGGGGAAGGGTCTGTTCTTC. This gives the protein CASKTGTSGGKGLFF. This rearrangement joins TRBV19 to TRBJ2-1, with 15 nucleotides matching TRBD2. Trimming cost V 7 bases and J 15 bases; bases outside gene matches: 13. Per germline, CDR1 LNHDA and CDR2 SQIVND (reference sequence). The CDR3 loop spans 15 amino acids. The whole variable domain, remainder taken from reference TRBV19 and TRBJ2-1, is DGGITQSPKYLFRKEGQNVTLSCEQNLNHDAMYWYRQDPGQGLRLIYYSQIVNDFQKGDIAEGYSVSREKKESFPLTVTSAQKNPTAFYLCASKTGTSGGKGLFFGPGTRLTVL.

The chain joins TRBV6-5 to TRBJ1-5; maybe TRBD1 (6 bases). CDR1 is MNHEY, CDR2 SVGAGI, per germline. Deletions cut 5 bases from V and 5 bases from J, with 13 bases between. This CDR3 comprises 14 residues. The CDR3 bases are TGTGCCAGCAGTAACGGACAGTCGTATCAGCCCCAGCATTTT. It yields the protein CASSNGQSYQPQHF.

The chain links TRBV9 to TRBJ1-1, with D possibly matching TRBD1 (5 bases). The CDR3 loop spans 19 amino acids. Trimming pared 1 base from V and 0 bases from J, leaving 22 bases between. Germline CDR1 SGDLS, CDR2 YYNGEE. CDR3 amino acids: CASSVQLRTPEGLNTEAFF. CDR3 bases: TGTGCCAGCAGCGTACAATTACGAACTCCGGAGGGGTTGAACACTGAAGCTTTCTTT.

The chain is built from TRBV27 and TRBJ1-5; 10 bases map to TRBD1. The CDR3 has 18 amino acids. V was pared by 0 bases and J by 4 bases, with 9 bases of the junction left unmatched. Germline CDR1 MNHEY, CDR2 SMNVEV (reference sequence). The CDR3 sequence: CASSLSPGQGRGNQPQHF. DNA for the CDR3: TGTGCCAGCAGTTTATCACCGGGACAGGGGAGGGGGAATCAGCCCCAGCATTTT.

J is TRBJ2-1 and V is TRBV7-6; D gene uncertain. Germline assignment: CDR1 SGHVS and CDR2 FNYEAQ. V gave up 1 base and J gave up 3 bases, with 13 bases separating them. CDR3 length equals 16 residues. CDR3 nucleotide sequence: TGTGCCAGCAGCTTAGGTTCCAGTACGAACTACAATGAGCAGTTCTTC. This sequence encodes CASSLGSSTNYNEQFF.